One and the same sample provided the 11 T cell receptor beta chains below, sequenced in a study of graft-versus-host responses after intestinal transplantation. Libraries were prepared by immunoSEQ multiplex PCR; TCRdb keeps only in-frame clonotypes and omits some of them. The sample holds 130,000 to 150,000 clones; roughly 91% are singletons and the top ten take roughly 0.19%. Their antigen targets remain unknown. The sequenced sample was unstimulated CD4+ T cells sorted from spleen or lymph node cells, obtained before intestinal transplant. These receptors were collected from a human donor who received an intestinal transplant.

J is TRBJ2-5 and V is TRBV4-3; TRBD1 is a possible D gene (5 bases). CDR1 and CDR2 (germline): LGHNA, YSLEER. The V and J ends lost 0 bases and 5 bases respectively, with 13 bases between them. The CDR3 covers 15 residues. As DNA, the CDR3 is TGCGCCAGCAGCCAAGATGAAACAGGATGGGAGACCCAGTACTTC. Its translation: CASSQDETGWETQYF.

CDR3: CASSLTSGTTDTQYF. CDR3 coding DNA: TGTGCCAGCAGCCTGACTAGCGGGACCACAGATACGCAGTATTTT. The rearrangement uses TRBV7-9 and TRBJ2-3; 11 positions match TRBD2. Germline lookup yields CDR1 SEHNR and CDR2 FQNEAQ (reference sequence). V shed 5 bases, J shed 2 bases, and the junction held 3 bases outside the gene matches. This CDR3 comprises 15 residues.

The chain joins TRBV27 to TRBJ2-7; possible D gene TRBD2, 5 bases. V was shortened by 5 bases and J by 0 bases, with 8 bases between the two germline ends. Germline CDR1 MNHEY, CDR2 SMNVEV (reference sequence). The CDR3 covers 13 residues. The CDR3 reads CASSRGFSYEQYF. The CDR3 DNA follows: TGTGCCAGCAGTCGGGGTTTCTCCTACGAGCAGTACTTC.

The chain couples TRBV5-1 to TRBJ1-5; D ambiguous. V was cut by 2 bases and J by 7 bases, with 10 bases left in between. CDR1 and CDR2 from the germline V gene are SGHRS and YFSETQ. The CDR3 is 13 residues long. CDR3 region: CASSLSGSQPQHF. Written as DNA, the CDR3 is TGCGCCAGCAGCTTAAGCGGGAGCCAGCCCCAGCATTTT.

The chain joins TRBV7-3 to TRBJ2-5, with D perhaps assigned TRBD1 or TRBD2 (5 bases each). Germline CDR1 is SGHTA and CDR2 is FQGTGA. The length of the CDR3 is 13 residues. The germline V and J ends were trimmed by 3 bases and 1 base, with 6 bases remaining between them. CDR3 sequence: CASSLGTQETQYF. CDR3 coding DNA: TGTGCCAGCAGCTTGGGGACCCAAGAGACCCAGTACTTC.

This chain joins TRBV7-8 and TRBJ2-1, with 7 bases aligning to TRBD2. Per the germline V gene, CDR1 is SGHVS and CDR2 is FQNEAQ. J gave up 0 bases and V 1 base, and 9 bases lay outside the gene matches. CDR3 length equals 18 residues. The CDR3 coding sequence is TGTGCCAGCAGCTTAGGGGGAGGGAACGACGTCTCCTACAATGAGCAGTTCTTC. It is translated as CASSLGGGNDVSYNEQFF.

The gene calls are TRBV5-1 and TRBJ2-2, with 7 bases aligning to TRBD2. Trimming took 1 base from V and 4 from J; bases not matched to a gene: 16. The CDR3 has 19 residues. Germline CDR1 SGHRS, CDR2 YFSETQ. For the CDR3, the DNA is TGCGCCAGCAGCTTGAGGTCGGGAGGAGGGCTAGCGGCCACCGGGGAGCTGTTTTTT. Amino acids: CASSLRSGGGLAATGELFF. Full variable domain (rest looked up from reference TRBV5-1 and TRBJ2-2): KAGVTQTPRYLIKTRGQQVTLSCSPISGHRSVSWYQQTPGQGLQFLFEYFSETQRNKGNFPGRFSGRQFSNSRSEMNVSTLELGDSALYLCASSLRSGGGLAATGELFFGEGSRLTVL.

This clone was seen once. This sequence joins TRBV15 and TRBJ2-2; 8 bases match TRBD2. Germline CDR1 is LNHNV and CDR2 is YYDKDF (reference sequence). The CDR3 is 15 residues long. V was pared by 1 base and J by 7 bases, with 5 bases of the junction left unmatched. The CDR3 DNA reads TGTGCCACCAGCAGAGTCGGGAGGGCCGGCGGGGAGCTGTTTTTT. Translation gives CATSRVGRAGGELFF.

The chain carries TRBV7-3 and TRBJ2-3; no definite D call. V was cut by 3 bases and J by 6 bases, with 13 bases left in between. The CDR3 runs 14 residues. CDR1 and CDR2 from the germline V gene are SGHTA and FQGTGA. CDR3 sequence: CASSFPPRGDTQYF. CDR3 coding DNA: TGTGCCAGCAGCTTCCCTCCCCGAGGCGATACGCAGTATTTT.

The J gene is TRBJ1-6, the V gene TRBV30, with 7 nucleotides matching TRBD1. Germline values: CDR1 GTSNPN, CDR2 SVGIG (reference sequence). V was clipped by 4 bases and J by 2 bases; unmatched bases: 11. The CDR3 is 17 residues long. The CDR3 coding sequence is TGTGCCTGGACCCAATATAAAGGGACAGCCTATAATTCACCCCTCCACTTT. Its protein product is CAWTQYKGTAYNSPLHF.

This chain links TRBV28 with TRBJ2-5, with TRBD2 matching over 10 bases. The J call is doubtful: the DNA matches TRBJ2-7 better. Looked up from germline, CDR1 is MDHEN and CDR2 is SYDVKM. The CDR3 has 15 amino acids. CDR3 sequence: CASSRTSGNFYEQYF. CDR3 DNA: TGTGCCAGCAGTCGGACTAGCGGCAACTTCTACGAGCAGTACTTC.